Described below is a single T cell receptor (beta chain) sequence and its context. This sample stems from a study of control samples from healthy donors and cancer patients. Profiled with immunoSEQ multiplex PCR; TCRdb holds only in-frame clones, not every one. This sample has some 80,000 clones, with roughly 89% found just once. Germline V gives CDR1 MGHRA, CDR2 YSYEKL. The CDR3 has 19 residues. Trimming at V came to 1 base and at J to 9 bases, leaving 16 bases not matched to a gene. This clonotype was obtained from a woman aged 60-75 years with head and neck cancer. V is TRBV4-1 and J is TRBJ2-1, with TRBD1 matching 12 bases. Source material: PBMCs. In DNA form, the CDR3 reads TGCGCCAGCAGCCAAGTAGGGCTAACGGGACAGGGGGCTTTCGGTGAGCAGTTCTTC. Protein product: CASSQVGLTGQGAFGEQFF.